This record covers a single T cell receptor beta chain. CDR3 length equals 15 residues. Germline assignment: CDR1 SGHNT and CDR2 YYREEE (reference sequence). The V end was cut by 3 bases, the J end by 0 bases, with 10 bases between. The record originates from a study of blood T cell repertoires in COVID-19. Study-wide background: COVID-19 samples collected from the United States, Italy and Spain covered acute and convalescent phases. PBMCs, B-cell-depleted T cells, or T cells provided the cDNA or gDNA that made up the material.

As processed by the authors: Amplifying reference gene primers gave estimates of nucleated cell counts. Clones were read by immunoSEQ multiplex PCR, and TCRdb kept only the in-frame ones, dropping some. The V and J calls and clone size come from that table; D and trimming were worked out from the DNA. Of fewer than 300,000 clones listed, about 87% were seen once; the top ten hold approximately 1.5%. The chain links TRBV5-4 to TRBJ2-1; D not certain. Sequenced input: peripheral blood. The clonotype originates from a woman in her forties who had recovered from COVID-19. The CDR3 sequence is CASSSTSRSYNEQFF. The CDR3, as DNA: TGTGCCAGCAGCTCCACATCACGCTCCTACAATGAGCAGTTCTTC.